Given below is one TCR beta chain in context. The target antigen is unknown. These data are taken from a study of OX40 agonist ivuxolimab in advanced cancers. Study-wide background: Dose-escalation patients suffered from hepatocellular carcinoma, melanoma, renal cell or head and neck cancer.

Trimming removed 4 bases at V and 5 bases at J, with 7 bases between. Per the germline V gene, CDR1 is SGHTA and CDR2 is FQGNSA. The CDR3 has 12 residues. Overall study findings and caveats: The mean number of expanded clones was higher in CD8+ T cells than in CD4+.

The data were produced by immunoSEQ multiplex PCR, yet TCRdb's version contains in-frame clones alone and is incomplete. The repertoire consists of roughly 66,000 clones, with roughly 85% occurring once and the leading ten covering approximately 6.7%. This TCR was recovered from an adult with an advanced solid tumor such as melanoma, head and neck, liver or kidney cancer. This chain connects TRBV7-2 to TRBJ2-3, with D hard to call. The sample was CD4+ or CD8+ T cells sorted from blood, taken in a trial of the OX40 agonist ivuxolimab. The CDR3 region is CASSSRRDTQYF. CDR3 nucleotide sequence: TGTGCCAGCAGCTCTAGGAGAGATACGCAGTATTTT.